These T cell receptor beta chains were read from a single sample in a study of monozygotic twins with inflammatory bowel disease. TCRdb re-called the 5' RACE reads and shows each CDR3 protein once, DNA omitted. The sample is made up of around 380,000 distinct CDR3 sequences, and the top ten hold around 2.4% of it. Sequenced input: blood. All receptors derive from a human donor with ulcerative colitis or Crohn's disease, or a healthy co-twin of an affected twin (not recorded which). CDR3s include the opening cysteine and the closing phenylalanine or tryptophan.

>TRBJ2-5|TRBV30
CAWTTAETQYF
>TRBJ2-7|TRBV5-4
CASSSRKQGSYEQYF
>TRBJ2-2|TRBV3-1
CASSFIGGTGELFF
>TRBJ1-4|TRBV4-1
CASSQETSDRGIEKLFF
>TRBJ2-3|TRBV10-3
CAIRVDRGNTDTQYF
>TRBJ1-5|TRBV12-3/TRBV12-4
CASSQPQGNSNQPQHF
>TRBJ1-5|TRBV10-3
CAIGDSRSGQPQHF
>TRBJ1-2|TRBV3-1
CASSQGRRMQTGYTF
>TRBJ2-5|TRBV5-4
CASSGVSETQYF
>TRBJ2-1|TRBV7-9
CASSLDPGGVKNEQFF
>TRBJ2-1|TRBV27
CASSLGRLPGLAGGGEQFF
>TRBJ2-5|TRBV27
CATGAVQETQYF
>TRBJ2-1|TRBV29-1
CSGVWGLDNEQFF
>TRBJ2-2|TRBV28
CATRGTGLGPNTGELFF
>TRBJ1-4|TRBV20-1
CSARDQSLDRQIRKGTNEKLFF
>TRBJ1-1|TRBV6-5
CASTPSQGIAFF
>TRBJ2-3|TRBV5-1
CASSLALTVSTDTQYF
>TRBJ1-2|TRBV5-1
CASSPAGTDYGYTF
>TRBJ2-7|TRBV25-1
CASSEGHRHYEQYF
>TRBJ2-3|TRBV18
CASSPDHGTQYF
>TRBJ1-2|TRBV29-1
CSVNRGLGYTF
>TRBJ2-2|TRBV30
CAWSPPLTGPGELFF
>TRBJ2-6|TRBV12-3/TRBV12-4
CASSTGTGTGANVPTF